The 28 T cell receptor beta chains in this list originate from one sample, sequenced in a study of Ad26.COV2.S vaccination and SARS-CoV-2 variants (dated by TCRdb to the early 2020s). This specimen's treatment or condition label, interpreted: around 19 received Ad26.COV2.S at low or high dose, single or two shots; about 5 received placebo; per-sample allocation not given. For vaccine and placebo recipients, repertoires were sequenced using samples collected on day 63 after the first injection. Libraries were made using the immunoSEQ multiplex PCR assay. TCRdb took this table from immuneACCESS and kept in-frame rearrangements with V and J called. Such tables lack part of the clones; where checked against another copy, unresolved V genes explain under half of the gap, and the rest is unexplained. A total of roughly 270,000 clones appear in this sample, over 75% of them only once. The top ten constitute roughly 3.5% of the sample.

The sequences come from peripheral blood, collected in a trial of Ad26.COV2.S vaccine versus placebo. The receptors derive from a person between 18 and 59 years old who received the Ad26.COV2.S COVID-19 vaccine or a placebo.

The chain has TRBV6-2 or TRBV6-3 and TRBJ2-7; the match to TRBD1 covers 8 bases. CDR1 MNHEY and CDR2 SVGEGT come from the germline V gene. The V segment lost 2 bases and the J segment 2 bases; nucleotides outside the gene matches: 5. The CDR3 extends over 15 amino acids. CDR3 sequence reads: CASSYAGTGAYEQYF. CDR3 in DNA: TGTGCCAGCAGTTACGCCGGGACAGGAGCCTACGAGCAGTACTTC.

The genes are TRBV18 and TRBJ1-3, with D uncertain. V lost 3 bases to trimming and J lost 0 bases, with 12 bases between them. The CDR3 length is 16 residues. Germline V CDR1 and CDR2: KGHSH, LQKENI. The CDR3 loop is CASSPEVTSSGNTIYF. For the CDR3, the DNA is TGTGCCAGCTCACCCGAGGTTACAAGCTCTGGAAACACCATATATTTT.

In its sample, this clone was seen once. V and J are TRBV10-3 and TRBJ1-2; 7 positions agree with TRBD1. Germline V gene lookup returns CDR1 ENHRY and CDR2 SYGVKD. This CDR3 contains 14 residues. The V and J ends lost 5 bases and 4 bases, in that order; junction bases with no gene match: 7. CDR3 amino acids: CAISSTGSGYGYTF. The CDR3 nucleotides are TGTGCCATCAGTTCGACAGGGTCCGGCTATGGCTACACCTTC.

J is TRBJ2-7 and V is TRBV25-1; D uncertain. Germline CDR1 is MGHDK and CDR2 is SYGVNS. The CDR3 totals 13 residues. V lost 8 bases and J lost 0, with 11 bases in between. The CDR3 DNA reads TGTGCCAGCCCAGGTTCCATCTCCTACGAGCAGTACTTC. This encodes CASPGSISYEQYF.

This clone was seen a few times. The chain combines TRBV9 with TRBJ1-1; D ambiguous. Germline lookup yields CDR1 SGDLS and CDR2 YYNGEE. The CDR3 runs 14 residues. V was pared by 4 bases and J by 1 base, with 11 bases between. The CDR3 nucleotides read TGTGCCAGCAGCCCTAGAGAAACGAACACTGAAGCTTTCTTT. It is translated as CASSPRETNTEAFF.

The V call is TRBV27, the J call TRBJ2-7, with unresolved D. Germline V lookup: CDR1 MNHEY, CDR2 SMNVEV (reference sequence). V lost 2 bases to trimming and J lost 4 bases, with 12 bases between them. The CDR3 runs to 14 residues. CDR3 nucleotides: TGTGCCAGCAGTTTACGAAATAGTATTTACGAGCAGTACTTC. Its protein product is CASSLRNSIYEQYF.

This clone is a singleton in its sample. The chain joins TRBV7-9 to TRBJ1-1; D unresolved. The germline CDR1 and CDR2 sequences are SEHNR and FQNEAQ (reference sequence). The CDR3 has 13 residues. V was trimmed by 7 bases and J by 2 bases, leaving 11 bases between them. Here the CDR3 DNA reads TGTGCCAGCACCGCGTCAGCTAACACTGAAGCTTTCTTT. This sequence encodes CASTASANTEAFF.

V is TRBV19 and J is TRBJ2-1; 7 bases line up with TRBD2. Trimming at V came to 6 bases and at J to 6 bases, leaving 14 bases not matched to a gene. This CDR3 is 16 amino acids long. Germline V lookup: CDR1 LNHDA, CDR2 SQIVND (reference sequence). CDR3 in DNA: TGTGCCAGTAGCCCGGGGAGGGCTAGCGGATTCAATGAGCAGTTCTTC. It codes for CASSPGRASGFNEQFF.

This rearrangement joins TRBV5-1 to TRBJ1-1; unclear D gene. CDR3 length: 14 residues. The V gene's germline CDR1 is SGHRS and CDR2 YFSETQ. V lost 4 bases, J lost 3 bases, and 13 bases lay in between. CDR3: CASSATGIDTEAFF. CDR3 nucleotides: TGCGCCAGCAGCGCAACCGGGATTGACACTGAAGCTTTCTTT.

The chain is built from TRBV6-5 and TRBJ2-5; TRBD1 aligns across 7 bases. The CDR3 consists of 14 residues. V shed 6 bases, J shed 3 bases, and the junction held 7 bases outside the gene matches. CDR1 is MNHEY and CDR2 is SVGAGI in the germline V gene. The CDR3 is CASSLTGDEETQYF. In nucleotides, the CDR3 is TGTGCCAGCAGCCTCACAGGGGATGAAGAGACCCAGTACTTC.

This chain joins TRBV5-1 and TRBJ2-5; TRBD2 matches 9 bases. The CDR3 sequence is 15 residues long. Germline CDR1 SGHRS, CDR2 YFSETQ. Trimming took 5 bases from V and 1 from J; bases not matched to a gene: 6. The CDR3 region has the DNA TGCGCCAGCAGTTCTAGCGGGGCGACCCAAGAGACCCAGTACTTC. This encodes CASSSSGATQETQYF.

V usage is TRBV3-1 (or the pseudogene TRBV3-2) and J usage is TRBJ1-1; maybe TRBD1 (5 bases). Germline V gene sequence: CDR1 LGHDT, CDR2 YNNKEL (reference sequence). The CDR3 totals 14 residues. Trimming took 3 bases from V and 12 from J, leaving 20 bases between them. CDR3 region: CASSQRSRGGRPFF. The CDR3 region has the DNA TGTGCCAGCAGCCAGAGGAGTAGGGGCGGGCGTCCTTTCTTT.

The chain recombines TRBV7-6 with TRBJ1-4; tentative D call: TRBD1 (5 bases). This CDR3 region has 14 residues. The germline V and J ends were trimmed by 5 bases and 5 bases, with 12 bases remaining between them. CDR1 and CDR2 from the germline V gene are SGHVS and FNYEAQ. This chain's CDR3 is CASSRGPRNEKLFF. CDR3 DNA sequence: TGTGCCAGCAGCAGGGGTCCCCGGAATGAAAAACTGTTTTTT.

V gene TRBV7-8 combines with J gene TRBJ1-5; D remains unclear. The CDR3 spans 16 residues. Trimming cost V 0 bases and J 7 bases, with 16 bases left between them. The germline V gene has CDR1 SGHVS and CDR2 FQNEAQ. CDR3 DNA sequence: TGTGCCAGCAGCTTAGCTGCAGGCAACATGGACCAGCCCCAGCATTTT. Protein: CASSLAAGNMDQPQHF. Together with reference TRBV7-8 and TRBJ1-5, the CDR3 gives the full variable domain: GAGVSQSPRYKVAKRGQDVALRCDPISGHVSLFWYQQALGQGPEFLTYFQNEAQLDKSGLPSDRFFAERPEGSVSTLKIQRTQQEDSAVYLCASSLAAGNMDQPQHFGDGTRLSIL.

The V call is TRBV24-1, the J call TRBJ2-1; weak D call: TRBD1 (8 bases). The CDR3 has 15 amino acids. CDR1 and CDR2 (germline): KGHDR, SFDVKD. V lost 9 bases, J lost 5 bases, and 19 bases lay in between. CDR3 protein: CATLGGTGENNEQFF. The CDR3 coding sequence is TGTGCCACCTTGGGGGGGACAGGAGAAAACAATGAGCAGTTCTTC.

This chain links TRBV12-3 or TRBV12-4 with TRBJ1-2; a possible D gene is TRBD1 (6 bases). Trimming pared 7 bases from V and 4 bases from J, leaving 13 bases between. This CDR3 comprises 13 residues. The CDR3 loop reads CASTLGQSYGYTF. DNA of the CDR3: TGTGCCAGCACCCTAGGACAGAGCTATGGCTACACCTTC.

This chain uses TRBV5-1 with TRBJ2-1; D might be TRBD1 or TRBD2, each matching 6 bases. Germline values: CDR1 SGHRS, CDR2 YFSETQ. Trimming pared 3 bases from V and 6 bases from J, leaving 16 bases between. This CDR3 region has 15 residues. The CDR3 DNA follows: TGCGCCAGCAGCTGGGGACTTAGGGGGTCCAATGAGCAGTTCTTC. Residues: CASSWGLRGSNEQFF.

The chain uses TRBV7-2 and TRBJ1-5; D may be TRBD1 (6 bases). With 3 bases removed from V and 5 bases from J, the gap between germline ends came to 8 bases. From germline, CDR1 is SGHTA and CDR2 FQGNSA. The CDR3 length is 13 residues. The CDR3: CASSLGAYQPQHF. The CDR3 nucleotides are TGTGCCAGCAGCTTGGGGGCTTATCAGCCCCAGCATTTT.

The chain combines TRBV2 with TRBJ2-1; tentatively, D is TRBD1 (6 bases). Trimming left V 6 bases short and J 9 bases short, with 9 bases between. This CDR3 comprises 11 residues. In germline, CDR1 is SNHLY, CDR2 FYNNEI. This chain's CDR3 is CASRPGVEQFF. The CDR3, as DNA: TGTGCCAGCAGGCCAGGGGTTGAGCAGTTCTTC.

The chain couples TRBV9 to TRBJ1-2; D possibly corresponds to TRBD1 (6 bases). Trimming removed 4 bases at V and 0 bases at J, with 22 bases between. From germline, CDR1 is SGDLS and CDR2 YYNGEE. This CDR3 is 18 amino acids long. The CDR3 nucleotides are TGTGCCAGCAGCTCCCGTGGAATTGAGGACAGAGCTAACTATGGCTACACCTTC. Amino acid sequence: CASSSRGIEDRANYGYTF.

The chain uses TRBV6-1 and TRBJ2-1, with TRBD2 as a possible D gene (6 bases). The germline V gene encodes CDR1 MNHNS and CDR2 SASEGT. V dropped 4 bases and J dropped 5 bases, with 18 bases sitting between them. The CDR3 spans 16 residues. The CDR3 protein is CASSVLIGTPDNEQFF. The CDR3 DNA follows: TGTGCCAGCAGTGTATTGATCGGGACTCCCGACAATGAGCAGTTCTTC.

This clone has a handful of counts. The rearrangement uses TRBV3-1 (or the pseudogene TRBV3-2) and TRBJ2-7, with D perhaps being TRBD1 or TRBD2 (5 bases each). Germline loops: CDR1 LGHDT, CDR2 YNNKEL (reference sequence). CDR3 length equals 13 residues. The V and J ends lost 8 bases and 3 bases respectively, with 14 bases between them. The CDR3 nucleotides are TGTGCCAGCGCTCGAGGGGTAATCTACGAGCAGTACTTC. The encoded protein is CASARGVIYEQYF.

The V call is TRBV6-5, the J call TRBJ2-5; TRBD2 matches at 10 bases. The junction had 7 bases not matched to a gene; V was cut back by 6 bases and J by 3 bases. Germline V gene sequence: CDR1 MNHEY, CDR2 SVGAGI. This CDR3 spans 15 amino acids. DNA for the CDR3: TGTGCCAGCAGGGGGACTAGCGTCGGTAAAGAGACCCAGTACTTC. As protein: CASRGTSVGKETQYF.

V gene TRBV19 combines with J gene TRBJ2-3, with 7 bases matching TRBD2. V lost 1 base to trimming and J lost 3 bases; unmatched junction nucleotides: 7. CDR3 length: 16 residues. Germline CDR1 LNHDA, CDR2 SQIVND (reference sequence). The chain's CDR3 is CASSIVTRGRTDTQYF. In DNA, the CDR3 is TGTGCCAGTAGTATAGTAACCCGCGGGAGAACAGATACGCAGTATTTT.

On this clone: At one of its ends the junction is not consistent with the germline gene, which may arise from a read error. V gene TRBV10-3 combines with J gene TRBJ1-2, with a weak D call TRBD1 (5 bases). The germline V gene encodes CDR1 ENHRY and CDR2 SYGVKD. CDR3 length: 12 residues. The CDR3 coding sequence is TGTGCCATCGGTGATCAGGGTCGTGGCTACACCTTC. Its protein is CAIGDQGRGYTF.

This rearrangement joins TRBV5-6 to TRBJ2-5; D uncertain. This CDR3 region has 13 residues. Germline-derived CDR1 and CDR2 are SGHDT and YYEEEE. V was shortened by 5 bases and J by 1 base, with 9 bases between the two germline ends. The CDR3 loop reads CASSRYGQETQYF. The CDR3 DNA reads TGTGCCAGCAGTAGATACGGCCAAGAGACCCAGTACTTC. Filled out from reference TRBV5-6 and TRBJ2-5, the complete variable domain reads DAGVTQSPTHLIKTRGQQVTLRCSPKSGHDTVSWYQQALGQGPQFIFQYYEEEERQRGNFPDRFSGHQFPNYSSELNVNALLLGDSALYLCASSRYGQETQYFGPGTRLLVL.

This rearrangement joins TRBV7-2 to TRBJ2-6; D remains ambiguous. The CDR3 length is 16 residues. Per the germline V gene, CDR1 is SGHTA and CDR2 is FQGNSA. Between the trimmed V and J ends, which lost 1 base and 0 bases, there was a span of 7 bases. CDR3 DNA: TGTGCCAGCAGCTTAGGGCCGGGCTCTGGGGCCAACGTCCTGACTTTC. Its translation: CASSLGPGSGANVLTF.

As DNA, the CDR3 is TGTGCCAGCAGCTTATTGGGAGTCGGCGAGCAGTACTTC. Its protein product is CASSLLGVGEQYF. The chain links TRBV7-9 to TRBJ2-7, with TRBD2 as a possible D gene (5 bases). V was cut by 2 bases and J by 6 bases, with 11 bases left in between. The CDR3 has 13 residues. Germline values: CDR1 SEHNR, CDR2 FQNEAQ (reference sequence).